These 27 T cell receptor beta chains came from one sample sequenced in a study of control samples from healthy donors and cancer patients. Repertoires were generated with immunoSEQ multiplex PCR, while TCRdb's copy carries only in-frame clones and drops some. The profile covers 150,000 to 160,000 clones, with about 94% appearing a single time and around 6.1% taken by the ten largest. The sample consisted of blood. All receptors come from a man aged 35 to 55 in good health.

This sequence joins TRBV6-5 and TRBJ2-2; TRBD1 matches 7 bases. CDR3 length: 13 residues. The germline V gene has CDR1 MNHEY and CDR2 SVGAGI. The ends lost 8 bases at V and 7 bases at J; junction bases unmatched: 7. In DNA form, the CDR3 reads TGTGCCAGCTCCTACAGGGGAATCGGGGAGCTGTTTTTT. Protein product: CASSYRGIGELFF.

The chain couples TRBV24-1 to TRBJ1-5; D may be TRBD1 (5 bases). V was cut by 9 bases and J by 7 bases, with 15 bases left in between. The CDR3 is 13 amino acids. The germline gives CDR1 KGHDR, CDR2 SFDVKD. The CDR3 protein is CATAGQGEQPQHF. CDR3 DNA: TGTGCCACCGCAGGGCAAGGGGAACAGCCCCAGCATTTT.

This clone came up once. The CDR3 nucleotides are TGTGCCAGCAGCTCCGTTTCTGAAGCTTTCTTT. Protein: CASSSVSEAFF. The J gene is TRBJ1-1, the V gene TRBV7-9; D remains ambiguous. This CDR3 is built from 11 residues. V was trimmed by 4 bases and J by 6 bases, leaving 6 bases between them. CDR1 SEHNR and CDR2 FQNEAQ come from the germline V gene (reference sequence).

This chain links TRBV6-6 with TRBJ2-1; TRBD1 matches at 8 bases. The CDR3 is 13 amino acids. The V gene's germline CDR1 is MNHNY and CDR2 SVGAGI (reference sequence). The CDR3 region has the DNA TGTGCTTGTCAGGGGGCTCAGTACAATGAGCAGTTCTTC. Protein product: CACQGAQYNEQFF.

The chain carries TRBV30 and TRBJ1-1; D remains ambiguous. CDR1 is GTSNPN and CDR2 is SVGIG in the germline V gene (reference sequence). V was cut by 5 bases and J by 7 bases, with 11 bases left in between. The CDR3 is 11 amino acids. The CDR3 loop reads CAWGGRSEAFF. DNA for the CDR3: TGTGCCTGGGGAGGGAGAAGTGAAGCTTTCTTT.

V and J are TRBV6-6 and TRBJ2-1, with 9 bases matching TRBD2. V shed 7 bases, J shed 4 bases, and the junction held 8 bases outside the gene matches. The CDR3 covers 15 residues. The germline CDR1 and CDR2 sequences are MNHNY and SVGAGI (reference sequence). The chain's CDR3 is CASIWSAGGYNEQFF. The CDR3 bases are TGTGCCAGCATTTGGTCGGCGGGGGGGTACAATGAGCAGTTCTTC.

This clone is a singleton in its sample. The chain has TRBV19 and TRBJ1-1; no firm D call. The CDR3 spans 13 residues. The germline V and J ends were trimmed by 3 bases and 1 base, with 6 bases remaining between them. Germline V lookup: CDR1 LNHDA, CDR2 SQIVND (reference sequence). The CDR3, as DNA: TGTGCCAGTAGTATGGGGTCGAACACTGAAGCTTTCTTT. Translation gives CASSMGSNTEAFF.

The V call is TRBV7-8, the J call TRBJ1-3; TRBD1 agrees at 9 bases. This CDR3 has 16 amino acids. The ends lost 3 bases at V and 2 bases at J; junction bases unmatched: 5. From germline, CDR1 is SGHVS and CDR2 FQNEAQ. The CDR3: CASSLPGTGTGNTIYF. In nucleotides, the CDR3 is TGTGCCAGCAGCTTGCCCGGGACAGGGACTGGAAACACCATATATTTT.

This clone was recorded only once. The chain has TRBV6-5 and TRBJ2-1; no clear D gene. Germline V gives CDR1 MNHEY, CDR2 SVGAGI. Trimming took 6 bases from V and 14 from J, leaving 17 bases between them. The CDR3 length is 12 residues. The CDR3 loop reads CASSLDNAKEFF. CDR3 sequence (DNA): TGTGCCAGCAGCCTTGACAACGCAAAGGAGTTCTTC.

The chain recombines TRBV6-5 with TRBJ2-5; D is undetermined. Trimming removed 4 bases from V and 5 bases from J, with 17 bases in between. The CDR3 spans 15 residues. Germline loops: CDR1 MNHEY, CDR2 SVGAGI. The CDR3 loop reads CASSFSTTKGETQYF. For the CDR3, the DNA is TGTGCCAGCAGTTTCTCGACAACGAAAGGGGAGACCCAGTACTTC.

The CDR3 coding sequence is TGTGCCAGCAGCTTAGTTTTACTGACAGGCCAAGAGACCCAGTACTTC. Amino acid sequence: CASSLVLLTGQETQYF. The chain recombines TRBV7-9 with TRBJ2-5; TRBD1 might be the D (6 bases). The ends were cut back, 1 base at V and 1 base at J, with 13 bases in the middle. The CDR3 runs 16 residues. Per germline, CDR1 SEHNR and CDR2 FQNEAQ (reference sequence).

Notes on this clone: Within the sample, other DNA sequences also encode this same CDR3. The chain combines TRBV7-8 with TRBJ2-3, with unresolved D. This CDR3 is 11 amino acids long. Germline CDR1 SGHVS, CDR2 FQNEAQ. Trimming took off 8 bases at V and 3 bases at J, with 6 bases between the two ends. For the CDR3, the DNA is TGTGCCAGCTCCTATACAGATACGCAGTATTTT. Its protein is CASSYTDTQYF.

This sequence joins TRBV28 and TRBJ1-2; tentative D call: TRBD1 (6 bases). Looked up from germline, CDR1 is MDHEN and CDR2 is SYDVKM. The CDR3 is 14 residues long. Between the trimmed V and J ends, which lost 4 bases and 1 base, there was a span of 10 bases. For the CDR3, the DNA is TGTGCCAGCAGTTCGGCAGGGGATAACTATGGCTACACCTTC. Protein product: CASSSAGDNYGYTF.

This clone was observed many times. The J gene is TRBJ1-2, the V gene TRBV12-3 or TRBV12-4; unclear D gene. CDR3 length: 12 residues. Trimming took off 3 bases at V and 5 bases at J, with 7 bases between the two ends. The CDR3 coding sequence is TGTGCCAGCAGTTTGGAATCGTATGGCTACACCTTC. This codes for CASSLESYGYTF.

The chain is built from TRBV30 and TRBJ2-5, with 7 bases matching TRBD2. This CDR3 has 15 residues. The V segment lost 0 bases and the J segment 5 bases; nucleotides outside the gene matches: 9. Germline V lookup: CDR1 GTSNPN, CDR2 SVGIG (reference sequence). In DNA form, the CDR3 reads TGTGCCTGGAGTGTAGGATCGGGGGAGGGGGAGACCCAGTACTTC. This codes for CAWSVGSGEGETQYF.

The rearrangement links TRBV5-4 to TRBJ2-3; D is ambiguous. Trimming shortened V by 5 bases and J by 6 bases, and 10 bases separated the two germline ends. CDR3 size: 12 residues. Per germline, CDR1 SGHNT and CDR2 YYREEE (reference sequence). The CDR3 is CASSPPGDTQYF. The CDR3 bases are TGTGCCAGCAGTCCTCCCGGGGATACGCAGTATTTT.

The chain has TRBV6-5 and TRBJ1-5; D is unresolved. This CDR3 has 11 amino acids. V was trimmed by 6 bases and J by 9 bases, leaving 9 bases between them. In germline, CDR1 is MNHEY, CDR2 SVGAGI. CDR3 protein: CASSSSGPQHF. The CDR3 coding sequence is TGTGCCAGCAGCTCCTCGGGGCCCCAGCATTTT.

V and J are TRBV28 and TRBJ2-7; D unclear. Germline assignment: CDR1 MDHEN and CDR2 SYDVKM. This CDR3 has 13 amino acids. The V and J ends lost 9 bases and 2 bases respectively, with 14 bases between them. The CDR3 loop reads CASRRVVTYEQYF. In DNA form, the CDR3 reads TGTGCCAGTCGGCGAGTGGTCACCTACGAGCAGTACTTC.

The CDR3 DNA sequence: TGTGCCAGCTCACCCACTTCCAGCTCCTACGAGCAGTACTTC. It is translated as CASSPTSSSYEQYF. The chain employs TRBV18 and TRBJ2-7; D is uncertain. Germline CDR1 is KGHSH and CDR2 is LQKENI. Trimming left V 3 bases short and J 0 bases short, with 9 bases between. The CDR3 has 14 residues.

The gene calls are TRBV11-2 and TRBJ1-2; D unclear. Trimming took 0 bases from V and 4 from J, leaving 12 bases between them. Germline V gene lookup returns CDR1 SGHAT and CDR2 FQNNGV. The CDR3 spans 15 residues. CDR3 sequence: CASSLEKGPSYGYTF. Here the CDR3 DNA reads TGTGCCAGCAGCTTAGAAAAGGGCCCCTCCTATGGCTACACCTTC. Full variable domain (outside the CDR3, taken from reference TRBV11-2 and TRBJ1-2): EAGVAQSPRYKIIEKRQSVAFWCNPISGHATLYWYQQILGQGPKLLIQFQNNGVVDDSQLPKDRFSAERLKGVDSTLKIQPAKLEDSAVYLCASSLEKGPSYGYTFGSGTRLTVV.

The CDR3 nucleotides read TGTGCCAGCAGTGAGGACAGGGGGAATGAAAAACTGTTTTTT. It encodes CASSEDRGNEKLFF. The chain uses TRBV6-4 and TRBJ1-4; 10 nucleotides line up with TRBD1. V was clipped by 3 bases and J by 5 bases; unmatched bases: 0. This CDR3 is 14 amino acids long. Per germline, CDR1 MRHNA and CDR2 SNTAGT.

The V gene is TRBV7-6, the J gene TRBJ1-5; D is uncertain. Per germline, CDR1 SGHVS and CDR2 FNYEAQ. This CDR3 contains 13 residues. Trimming pared 3 bases from V and 7 bases from J, leaving 10 bases between. CDR3 region: CASSFGERQPQHF. The CDR3 DNA reads as TGTGCCAGCAGCTTCGGGGAGCGGCAGCCCCAGCATTTT.

In regard to this clone: Its ends do not fully match the called genes, so a read error is possible. The rearrangement uses TRBV27 and TRBJ2-7; no firm D call. The germline CDR1 and CDR2 sequences are MNHEY and SMNVEV (reference sequence). The CDR3 runs to 15 residues. The CDR3 reads CASSISDGNPYEQYF. In nucleotides, the CDR3 is TGTGCCAGCAGTATATCCGACGGAAACCCCTACGAGCAGTACTTC.

The rearrangement joins TRBV18 to TRBJ1-2, with D possibly TRBD1 on 6 matching bases. Trimming stripped 7 bases from V and 5 bases from J, with 14 bases between. Germline V CDR1 and CDR2: KGHSH, LQKENI. This CDR3 comprises 13 residues. For the CDR3, the DNA is TGTGCCAGCTTAAAGACAGGCAGTTATGGCTACACCTTC. Amino acid sequence: CASLKTGSYGYTF.

J is TRBJ2-7 and V is TRBV14; D is uncertain. Trimming left V 1 base short and J 5 bases short, with 3 bases between. Germline CDR1 SGHDN, CDR2 FVKESK. This CDR3 spans 11 amino acids. CDR3 region: CASSQADEQYF. CDR3 in DNA: TGTGCCAGCAGCCAAGCTGACGAGCAGTACTTC.

The genes are TRBV24-1 and TRBJ2-7; 12 bases line up with TRBD2. Germline V lookup: CDR1 KGHDR, CDR2 SFDVKD. The CDR3 has 19 amino acids. With V trimmed by 0 bases and J by 0 bases, 8 bases remained unmatched. CDR3 region: CATSDLETSGGPNSYEQYF. DNA for the CDR3: TGTGCCACCAGTGATTTGGAGACTAGCGGGGGACCCAACTCCTACGAGCAGTACTTC.

This chain joins TRBV5-1 and TRBJ2-3, with TRBD2 as a possible D gene (6 bases). V was pared by 0 bases and J by 5 bases, with 10 bases between. The CDR3 covers 14 residues. Germline lookup yields CDR1 SGHRS and CDR2 YFSETQ. The CDR3 region is CASSLVTEGDTQYF. As DNA, the CDR3 is TGCGCCAGCAGCTTGGTGACGGAGGGAGATACGCAGTATTTT. The full variable domain, in which reference TRBV5-1 and TRBJ2-3 provide the parts outside the CDR3, is KAGVTQTPRYLIKTRGQQVTLSCSPISGHRSVSWYQQTPGQGLQFLFEYFSETQRNKGNFPGRFSGRQFSNSRSEMNVSTLELGDSALYLCASSLVTEGDTQYFGPGTRLTVL.